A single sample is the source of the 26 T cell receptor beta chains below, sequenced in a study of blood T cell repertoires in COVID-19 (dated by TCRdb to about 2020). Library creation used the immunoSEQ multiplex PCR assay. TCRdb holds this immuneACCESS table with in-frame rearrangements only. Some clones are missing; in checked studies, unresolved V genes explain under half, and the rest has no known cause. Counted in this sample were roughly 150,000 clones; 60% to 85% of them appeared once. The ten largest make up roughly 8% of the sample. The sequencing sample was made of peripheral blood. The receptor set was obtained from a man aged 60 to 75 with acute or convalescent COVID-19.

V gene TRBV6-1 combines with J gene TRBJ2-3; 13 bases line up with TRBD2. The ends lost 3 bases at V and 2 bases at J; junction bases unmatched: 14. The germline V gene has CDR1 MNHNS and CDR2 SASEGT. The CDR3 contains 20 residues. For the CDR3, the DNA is TGTGCCAGCAGTGATCCGTTTTCTAGGACTAGCGGGGGATCCACAGATACGCAGTATTTT. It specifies CASSDPFSRTSGGSTDTQYF.

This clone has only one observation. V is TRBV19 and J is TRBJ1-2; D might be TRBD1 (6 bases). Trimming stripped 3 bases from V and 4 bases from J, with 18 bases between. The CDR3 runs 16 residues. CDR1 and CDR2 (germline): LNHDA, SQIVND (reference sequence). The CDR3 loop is CASSIYGTSGGYGYTF. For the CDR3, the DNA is TGTGCCAGTAGTATTTACGGGACAAGTGGAGGCTATGGCTACACCTTC.

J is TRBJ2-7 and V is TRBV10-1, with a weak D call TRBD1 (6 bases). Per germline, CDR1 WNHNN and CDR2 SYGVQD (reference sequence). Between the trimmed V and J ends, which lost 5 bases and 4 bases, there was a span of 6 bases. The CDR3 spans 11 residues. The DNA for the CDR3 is TGCGCCAGCAGTCAGGGGTACGAGCAGTACTTC. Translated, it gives CASSQGYEQYF.

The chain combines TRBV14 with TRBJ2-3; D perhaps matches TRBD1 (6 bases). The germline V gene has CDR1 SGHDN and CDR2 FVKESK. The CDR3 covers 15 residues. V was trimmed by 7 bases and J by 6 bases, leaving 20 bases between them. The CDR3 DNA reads TGTGCCAGCACCCTACAGGGAACCCCCGGGGATACGCAGTATTTT. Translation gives CASTLQGTPGDTQYF.

The CDR3 protein is CASSQAGQGNYEQYF. The CDR3 DNA sequence: TGCGCCAGCAGCCAAGCCGGACAGGGGAACTACGAGCAGTACTTC. The rearrangement joins TRBV4-1 to TRBJ2-7, with 9 bases that match TRBD1. Germline lookup yields CDR1 MGHRA and CDR2 YSYEKL. The CDR3 extends over 15 amino acids. Losses at the gene ends were 1 base for V and 3 bases for J; bases not matched to a gene: 4.

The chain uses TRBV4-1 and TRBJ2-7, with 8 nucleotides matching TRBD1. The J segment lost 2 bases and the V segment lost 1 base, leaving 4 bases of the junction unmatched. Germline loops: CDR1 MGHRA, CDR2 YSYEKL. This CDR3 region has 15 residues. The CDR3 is CASSQGGQVAYEQYF. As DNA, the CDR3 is TGCGCCAGCAGCCAAGGGGGACAGGTAGCCTACGAGCAGTACTTC.

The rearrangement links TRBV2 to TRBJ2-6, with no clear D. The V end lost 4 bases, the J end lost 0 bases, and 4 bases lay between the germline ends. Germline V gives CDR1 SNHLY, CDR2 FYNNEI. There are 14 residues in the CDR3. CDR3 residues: CASSAGSGANVLTF. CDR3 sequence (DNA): TGTGCCAGCAGTGCCGGCTCTGGGGCCAACGTCCTGACTTTC.

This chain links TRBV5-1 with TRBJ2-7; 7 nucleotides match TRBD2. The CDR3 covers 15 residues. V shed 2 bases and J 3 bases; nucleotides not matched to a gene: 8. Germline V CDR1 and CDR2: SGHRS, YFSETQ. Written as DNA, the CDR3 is TGCGCCAGCAGCTTCGGGGGAGGGCGACTCTACGAGCAGTACTTC. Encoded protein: CASSFGGGRLYEQYF. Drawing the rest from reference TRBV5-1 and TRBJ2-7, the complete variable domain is KAGVTQTPRYLIKTRGQQVTLSCSPISGHRSVSWYQQTPGQGLQFLFEYFSETQRNKGNFPGRFSGRQFSNSRSEMNVSTLELGDSALYLCASSFGGGRLYEQYFGPGTRLTVT.

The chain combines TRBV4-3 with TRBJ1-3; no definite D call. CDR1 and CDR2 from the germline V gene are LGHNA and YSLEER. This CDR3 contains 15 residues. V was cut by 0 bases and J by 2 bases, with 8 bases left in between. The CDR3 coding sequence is TGCGCCAGCAGCCAAGACTGGGGAGCTGGAAACACCATATATTTT. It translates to CASSQDWGAGNTIYF.

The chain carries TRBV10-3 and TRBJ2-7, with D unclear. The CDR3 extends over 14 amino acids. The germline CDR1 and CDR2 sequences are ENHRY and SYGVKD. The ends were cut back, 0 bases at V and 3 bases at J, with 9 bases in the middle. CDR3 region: CAISESKLIYEQYF. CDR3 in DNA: TGTGCCATCAGTGAGTCGAAGCTGATCTACGAGCAGTACTTC.

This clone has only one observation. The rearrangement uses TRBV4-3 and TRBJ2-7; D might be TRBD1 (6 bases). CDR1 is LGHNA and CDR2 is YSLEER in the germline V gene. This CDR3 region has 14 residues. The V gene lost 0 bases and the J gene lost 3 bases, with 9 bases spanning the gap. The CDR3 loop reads CASSQDTGNYEQYF. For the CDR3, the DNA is TGCGCCAGCAGCCAAGATACAGGGAACTACGAGCAGTACTTC.

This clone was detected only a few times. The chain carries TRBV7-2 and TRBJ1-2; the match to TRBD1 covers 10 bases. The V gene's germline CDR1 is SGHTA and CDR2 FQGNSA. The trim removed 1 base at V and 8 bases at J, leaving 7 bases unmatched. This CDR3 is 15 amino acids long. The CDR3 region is CASSLGGDRGGGYTF. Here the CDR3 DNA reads TGTGCCAGCAGCTTAGGTGGGGACAGGGGAGGGGGCTACACCTTC.

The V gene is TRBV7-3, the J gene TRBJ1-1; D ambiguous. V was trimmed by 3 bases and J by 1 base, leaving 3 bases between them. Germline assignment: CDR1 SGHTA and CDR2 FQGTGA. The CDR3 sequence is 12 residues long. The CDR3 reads CASSFGNTEAFF. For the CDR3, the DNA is TGTGCCAGCAGCTTCGGGAACACTGAAGCTTTCTTT.

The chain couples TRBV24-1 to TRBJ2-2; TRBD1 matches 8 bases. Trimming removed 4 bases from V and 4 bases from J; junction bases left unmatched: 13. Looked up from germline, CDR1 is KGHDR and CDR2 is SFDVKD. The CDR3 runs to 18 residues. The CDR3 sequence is CATSDTYGTGLFTGELFF. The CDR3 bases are TGTGCCACCAGTGACACCTACGGGACAGGACTCTTCACCGGGGAGCTGTTTTTT.

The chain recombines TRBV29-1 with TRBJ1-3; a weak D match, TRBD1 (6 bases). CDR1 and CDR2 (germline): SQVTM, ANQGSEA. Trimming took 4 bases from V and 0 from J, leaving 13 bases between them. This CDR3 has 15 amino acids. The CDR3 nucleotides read TGCAGCGTTGGTGGGGACATAAACTCTGGAAACACCATATATTTT. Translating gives CSVGGDINSGNTIYF.

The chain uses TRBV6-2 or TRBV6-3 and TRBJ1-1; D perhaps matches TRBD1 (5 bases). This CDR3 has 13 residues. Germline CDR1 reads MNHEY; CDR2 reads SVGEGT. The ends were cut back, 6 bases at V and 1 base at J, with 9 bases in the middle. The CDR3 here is CASSAGQNTEAFF. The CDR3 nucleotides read TGTGCCAGCAGCGCCGGACAGAACACTGAAGCTTTCTTT.

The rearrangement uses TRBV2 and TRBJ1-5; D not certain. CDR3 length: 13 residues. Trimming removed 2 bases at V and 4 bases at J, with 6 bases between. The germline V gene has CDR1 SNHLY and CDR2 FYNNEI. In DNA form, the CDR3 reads TGTGCCAGCAGTGAAACGGTTAATCAGCCCCAGCATTTT. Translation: CASSETVNQPQHF.

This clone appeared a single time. The CDR3 coding sequence is TGTGCCAGCAGACTGGGACAGGGAGGGAATGAGCAGTTCTTC. Translating gives CASRLGQGGNEQFF. The V and J genes are TRBV5-6 and TRBJ2-1; 9 nucleotides line up with TRBD1. The CDR3 runs to 14 residues. CDR1 is SGHDT and CDR2 is YYEEEE in the germline V gene. V shed 5 bases and J 7 bases; nucleotides not matched to a gene: 7.

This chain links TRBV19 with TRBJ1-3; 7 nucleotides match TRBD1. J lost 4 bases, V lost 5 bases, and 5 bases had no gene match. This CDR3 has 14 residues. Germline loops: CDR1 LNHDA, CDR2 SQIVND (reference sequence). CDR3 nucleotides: TGTGCCAGTAGTGCTACAGGGGTGGGAAACACCATATATTTT. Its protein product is CASSATGVGNTIYF. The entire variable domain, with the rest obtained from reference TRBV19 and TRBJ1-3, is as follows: DGGITQSPKYLFRKEGQNVTLSCEQNLNHDAMYWYRQDPGQGLRLIYYSQIVNDFQKGDIAEGYSVSREKKESFPLTVTSAQKNPTAFYLCASSATGVGNTIYFGEGSWLTVV.

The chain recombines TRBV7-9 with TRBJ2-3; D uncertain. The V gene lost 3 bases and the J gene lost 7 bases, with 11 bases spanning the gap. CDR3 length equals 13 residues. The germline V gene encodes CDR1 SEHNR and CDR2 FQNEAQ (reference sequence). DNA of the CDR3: TGTGCCAGCAGCTTCGGGTTTCCGAATACGCAGTATTTT. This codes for CASSFGFPNTQYF.

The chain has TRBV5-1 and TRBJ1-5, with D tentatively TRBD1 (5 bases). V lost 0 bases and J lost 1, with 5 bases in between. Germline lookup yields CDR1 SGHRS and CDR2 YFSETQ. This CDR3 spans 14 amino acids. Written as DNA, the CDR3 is TGCGCCAGCAGCTTGGGACAGAGCAATCAGCCCCAGCATTTT. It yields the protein CASSLGQSNQPQHF.

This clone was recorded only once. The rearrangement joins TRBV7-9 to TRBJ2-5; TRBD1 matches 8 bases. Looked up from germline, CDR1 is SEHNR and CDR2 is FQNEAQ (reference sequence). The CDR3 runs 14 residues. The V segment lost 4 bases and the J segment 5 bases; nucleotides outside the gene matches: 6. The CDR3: CASSSTGEWETQYF. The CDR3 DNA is TGTGCCAGCAGCTCGACAGGGGAGTGGGAGACCCAGTACTTC.

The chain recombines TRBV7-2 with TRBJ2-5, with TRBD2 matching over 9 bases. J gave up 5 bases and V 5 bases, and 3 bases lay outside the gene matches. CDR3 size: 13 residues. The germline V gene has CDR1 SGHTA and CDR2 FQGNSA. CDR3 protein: CASSEGTSETQYF. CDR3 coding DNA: TGTGCCAGCAGCGAAGGGACTAGCGAGACCCAGTACTTC.

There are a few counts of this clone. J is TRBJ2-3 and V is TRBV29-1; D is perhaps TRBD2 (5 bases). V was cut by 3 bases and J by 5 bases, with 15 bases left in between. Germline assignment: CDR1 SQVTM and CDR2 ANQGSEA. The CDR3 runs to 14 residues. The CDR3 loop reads CSVDGLGEGDTQYF. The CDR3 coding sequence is TGCAGCGTTGACGGCCTCGGCGAGGGAGATACGCAGTATTTT.

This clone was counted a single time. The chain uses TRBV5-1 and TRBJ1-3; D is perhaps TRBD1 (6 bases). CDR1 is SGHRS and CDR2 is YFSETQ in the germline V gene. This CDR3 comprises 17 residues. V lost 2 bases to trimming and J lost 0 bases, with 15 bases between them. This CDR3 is CASSLEPQGISGNTIYF. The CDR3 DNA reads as TGCGCCAGCAGCTTAGAACCACAGGGTATCTCTGGAAACACCATATATTTT.

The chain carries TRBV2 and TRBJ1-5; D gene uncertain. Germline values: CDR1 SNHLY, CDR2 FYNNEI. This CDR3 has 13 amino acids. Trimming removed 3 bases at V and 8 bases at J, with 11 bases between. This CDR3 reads CASSEGSKEPQHF. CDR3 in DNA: TGTGCCAGCAGTGAGGGCAGCAAGGAGCCCCAGCATTTT.